This entry describes one T cell receptor (beta chain). This specimen belongs to a study of blood T cell repertoires in COVID-19. At the level of the study: T cells, B-cell-depleted T cells, or PBMCs supplied cDNA or gDNA.

The Seattle patients joined while their infection was active and were tracked longitudinally afterward. The CDR3 loop spans 18 amino acids. Germline V lookup: CDR1 MRHNA, CDR2 SNTAGT. Between the trimmed V and J ends, which lost 0 bases and 0 bases, there was a span of 17 bases. Study processing details: Reference gene primer amplification yielded estimated nucleated cell counts. Assay: immunoSEQ multiplex PCR; the TCRdb copy retains only in-frame clones and omits some. D and trimming come from the DNA, and the V and J calls and clone size come from that table. The table has fewer than 200,000 clones, around nine tenths seen once.

The sample consisted of peripheral blood. This receptor was identified in a woman in her 70s with COVID-19, enrolled during active disease. The chain recombines TRBV6-4 with TRBJ1-1; possibly TRBD1 for D (6 bases). The CDR3: CASSDSKSRQVMNTEAFF. As DNA, the CDR3 is TGTGCCAGCAGTGACTCGAAATCGAGACAGGTAATGAACACTGAAGCTTTCTTT.